This T cell receptor beta chain was profiled in a study of cytomegalovirus exposure and HLA in healthy donors. The study's findings and limits: The classifier reportedly diagnosed cytomegalovirus status with high specificity and sensitivity.

Regarding this clone: The target antigen is unknown.

Trimming at V came to 3 bases and at J to 11 bases, leaving 7 bases not matched to a gene. Germline V gives CDR1 SGHTA, CDR2 FQGNSA. The CDR3 totals 13 residues. Assay used: immunoSEQ multiplex PCR; TCRdb lists only in-frame clones, some missing. The data contain some 130,000 clones, roughly 89% of them seen just once; the ten biggest clones take up roughly 1.2%. The sequenced sample was PBMCs. The chain couples TRBV7-2 to TRBJ1-1; 9 positions agree with TRBD1. This receptor was obtained from a woman younger than 30 in good health and CMV-seronegative. CDR3 bases: TGTGCCAGCAGCTTGGGAGGGACAGGGTCCGCTTTCTTT. Translating it yields CASSLGGTGSAFF.